This T cell receptor beta chain was observed in a study of blood T cell repertoires in COVID-19. For the study at large: Collection of acute and convalescent COVID-19 samples took place in the United States, Italy and Spain. The cDNA or gDNA used as material had been derived from T cells, B-cell-depleted T cells, or PBMCs.

Original data processing: Reference gene primer amplification gave nucleated cell count estimates. The data were produced by immunoSEQ multiplex PCR, yet TCRdb's version contains in-frame clones alone and is incomplete. D and trimming come from the DNA, and the V and J calls and clone size come from that table. This sample has a few hundred thousand clones, with around nine tenths found just once. The V segment lost 3 bases and the J segment 5 bases; nucleotides outside the gene matches: 6. The length of the CDR3 is 15 residues. Germline CDR1 SGHKS, CDR2 YYEKEE (reference sequence). The sequenced sample was peripheral blood. The receptor comes from a man in his fifties or sixties with acute or convalescent COVID-19. This sequence joins TRBV5-5 and TRBJ2-5; TRBD1 matches at 11 bases. The CDR3 coding sequence is TGTGCCAGCAGCTGGGGACAGGGGGAGAGGGAGACCCAGTACTTC. This encodes CASSWGQGERETQYF.